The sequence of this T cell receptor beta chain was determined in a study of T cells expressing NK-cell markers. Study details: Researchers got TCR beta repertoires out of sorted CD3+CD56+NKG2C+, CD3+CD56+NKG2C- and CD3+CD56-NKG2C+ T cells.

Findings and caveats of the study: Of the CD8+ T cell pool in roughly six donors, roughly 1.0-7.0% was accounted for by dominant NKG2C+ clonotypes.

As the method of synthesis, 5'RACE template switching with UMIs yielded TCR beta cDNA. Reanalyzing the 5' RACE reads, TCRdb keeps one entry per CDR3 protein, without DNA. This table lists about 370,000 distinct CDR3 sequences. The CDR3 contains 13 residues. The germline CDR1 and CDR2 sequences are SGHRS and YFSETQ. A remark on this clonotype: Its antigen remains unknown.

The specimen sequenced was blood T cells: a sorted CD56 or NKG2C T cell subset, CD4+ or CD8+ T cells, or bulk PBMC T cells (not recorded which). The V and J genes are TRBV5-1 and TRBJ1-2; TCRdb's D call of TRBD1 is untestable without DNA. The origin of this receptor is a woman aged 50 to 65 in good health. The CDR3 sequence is CASSLKDSYGYTF.